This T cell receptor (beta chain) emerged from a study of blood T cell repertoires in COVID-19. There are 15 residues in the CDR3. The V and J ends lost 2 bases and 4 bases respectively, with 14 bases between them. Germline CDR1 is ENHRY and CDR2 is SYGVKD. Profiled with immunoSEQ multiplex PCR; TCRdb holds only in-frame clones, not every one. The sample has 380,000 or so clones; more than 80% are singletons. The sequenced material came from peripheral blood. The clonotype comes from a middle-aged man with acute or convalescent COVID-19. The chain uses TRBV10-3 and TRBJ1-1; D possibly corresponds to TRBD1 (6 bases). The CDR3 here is CAISEPGVPGTEAFF. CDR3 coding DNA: TGTGCCATCAGTGAGCCAGGGGTCCCGGGCACTGAAGCTTTCTTT.